The source of this T cell receptor (beta chain) is a study of blood T cell repertoires in COVID-19. At the level of the study: Sites across the United States, Italy and Spain contributed samples from acute and convalescent COVID-19. T cells, B-cell-depleted T cells, or PBMCs supplied cDNA or gDNA.

Authors' analysis steps: Reference gene primer amplification gave nucleated cell count estimates. The repertoire was sequenced with immunoSEQ multiplex PCR; TCRdb's copy has only in-frame clones and lacks some. Clonal size and the V and J genes are those of that table, whereas D and trimming came from the DNA. The table lists 300,000 to 400,000 clones, about 89% of them singletons. Seattle patient enrollment occurred during active infection, with longitudinal follow-up thereafter. The sequenced material came from peripheral blood. This TCR was sampled from a woman between 45 and 65 years old with COVID-19, enrolled during active disease.

The CDR3 DNA sequence: TGCAGCGTTGGGCCCCGGGGGGCGGGAGATACGCAGTATTTT. It yields the protein CSVGPRGAGDTQYF. J is TRBJ2-3 and V is TRBV29-1, with D possibly matching TRBD2 (7 bases). Per germline, CDR1 SQVTM and CDR2 ANQGSEA. The CDR3 covers 14 residues. The V end lost 4 bases, the J end lost 5 bases, and 16 bases lay between the germline ends.